Following are 10 T cell receptor beta chains from one sample sequenced in a study of cytomegalovirus exposure and HLA in healthy donors. TCRdb's table, derived via immunoSEQ multiplex PCR, lists solely in-frame clones and lacks some. Of about 140,000 clones listed, roughly four fifths were seen once; the top ten hold just under 30%. Input material: PBMCs. These receptor sequences come from a man aged 30-40 years in good health and CMV-seropositive.

The chain employs TRBV18 and TRBJ1-2; D is ambiguous. V lost 3 bases, J lost 4 bases, and 9 bases lay in between. CDR3 length: 13 amino acids. Germline V gene data show CDR1 as KGHSH and CDR2 as LQKENI. Here the CDR3 reads CASSPEAGYGYTF. In DNA, the CDR3 is TGTGCCAGCTCACCTGAGGCTGGCTATGGCTACACCTTC.

The V call is TRBV14, the J call TRBJ1-1; 8 nucleotides agree with TRBD1. The CDR3 is 15 residues long. The V gene end was trimmed by 2 bases and the J gene end by 7 bases; junction bases not matched to a gene: 9. Germline V gene lookup returns CDR1 SGHDN and CDR2 FVKESK. CDR3 nucleotides: TGTGCCAGCAGCCAATCCTCCGGGACAGGCTATGAAGCTTTCTTT. It specifies CASSQSSGTGYEAFF.

The V and J genes are TRBV6-1 and TRBJ1-1, with 8 bases that match TRBD1. The V and J ends lost 7 bases and 2 bases, in that order; junction bases with no gene match: 6. Germline CDR1 is MNHNS and CDR2 is SASEGT. The CDR3 is 14 residues long. DNA for the CDR3: TGTGCCAGCAAACCACAGGGGGAAAACACTGAAGCTTTCTTT. Residues: CASKPQGENTEAFF.

This clone appeared a single time. The rearrangement joins TRBV7-2 to TRBJ2-1; 12 positions match TRBD2. This CDR3 spans 16 amino acids. V dropped 4 bases and J dropped 4; count of bases not matched to a gene: 5. Germline V gene data show CDR1 as SGHTA and CDR2 as FQGNSA. CDR3 coding DNA: TGTGCCAGCAGCTCCGGACTAGCGGGGCTATACAATGAGCAGTTCTTC. Residues: CASSSGLAGLYNEQFF.

This chain connects TRBV9 to TRBJ2-3; 12 bases fit TRBD2. The length of the CDR3 is 21 residues. The V and J ends lost 5 bases and 6 bases, in that order; junction bases with no gene match: 25. The germline gives CDR1 SGDLS, CDR2 YYNGEE. The CDR3 protein is CASSGYRGGEASGRAGDTQYF. The CDR3 DNA reads as TGTGCCAGCAGTGGTTATAGGGGAGGTGAGGCTAGCGGGAGGGCAGGCGATACGCAGTATTTT. Supplemented by reference TRBV9 and TRBJ2-3, the full variable domain reads DSGVTQTPKHLITATGQRVTLRCSPRSGDLSVYWYQQSLDQGLQFLIQYYNGEERAKGNILERFSAQQFPDLHSELNLSSLELGDSALYFCASSGYRGGEASGRAGDTQYFGPGTRLTVL.

This chain connects TRBV5-5 to TRBJ2-7; D perhaps matches TRBD1 (6 bases). Germline values: CDR1 SGHKS, CDR2 YYEKEE (reference sequence). Trimming took off 4 bases at V and 4 bases at J, with 18 bases between the two ends. This CDR3 spans 15 amino acids. The chain's CDR3 is CASSITRTVSYEQYF. In DNA, the CDR3 is TGTGCCAGCAGCATTACCCGGACAGTATCTTACGAGCAGTACTTC.

This rearrangement joins TRBV7-3 to TRBJ2-3; unclear D gene. This CDR3 is 14 amino acids long. Trimming removed 1 base at V and 3 bases at J, with 8 bases between. Germline CDR1 reads SGHTA; CDR2 reads FQGTGA. This CDR3 is CASSLRARTDTQYF. The DNA for the CDR3 is TGTGCCAGCAGCTTAAGGGCAAGAACAGATACGCAGTATTTT.

The chain joins TRBV27 to TRBJ2-1; 16 bases line up with TRBD2. From germline, CDR1 is MNHEY and CDR2 SMNVEV (reference sequence). The CDR3 has 15 residues. The V gene end was trimmed by 5 bases and the J gene end by 15 bases; junction bases not matched to a gene: 10. The CDR3 spells CASSNFGTSGRVGFF. In DNA, the CDR3 is TGTGCCAGCAGTAACTTCGGGACTAGCGGGAGGGTCGGGTTCTTC.

The J gene is TRBJ1-5, the V gene TRBV19; D is undetermined. The CDR3 is made up of 17 amino acids. Germline CDR1 and CDR2: LNHDA and SQIVND (reference sequence). With 1 base removed from V and 0 bases from J, the gap between germline ends came to 13 bases. This CDR3 is CASSIVVPGSSNQPQHF. The CDR3 DNA sequence: TGTGCCAGTAGTATAGTAGTCCCCGGTAGTAGCAATCAGCCCCAGCATTTT. The full variable domain, with the rest looked up from reference TRBV19 and TRBJ1-5, is DGGITQSPKYLFRKEGQNVTLSCEQNLNHDAMYWYRQDPGQGLRLIYYSQIVNDFQKGDIAEGYSVSREKKESFPLTVTSAQKNPTAFYLCASSIVVPGSSNQPQHFGDGTRLSIL.

This chain links TRBV5-1 with TRBJ2-3, with 7 bases matching TRBD2. CDR1 is SGHRS and CDR2 is YFSETQ in the germline V gene. The CDR3 totals 15 residues. The J segment lost 1 base and the V segment lost 0 bases, leaving 2 bases of the junction unmatched. The CDR3 spells CASSLELAGTDTQYF. Written as DNA, the CDR3 is TGCGCCAGCAGCTTGGAGCTAGCGGGCACAGATACGCAGTATTTT. Full variable domain (missing parts from reference TRBV5-1 and TRBJ2-3): KAGVTQTPRYLIKTRGQQVTLSCSPISGHRSVSWYQQTPGQGLQFLFEYFSETQRNKGNFPGRFSGRQFSNSRSEMNVSTLELGDSALYLCASSLELAGTDTQYFGPGTRLTVL.